This entry lists 31 T cell receptor beta chains sequenced from one sample in a study of blood T cell repertoires in COVID-19. The protocol was immunoSEQ multiplex PCR, while the TCRdb copy is restricted to in-frame clones and leaves out a portion. The table has fewer than 120,000 clones, 75% to 80% seen once; the top ten hold about a sixth. Specimen: peripheral blood. Receptors originate from a woman of 80 years or more with active or convalescent COVID-19.

As to this clone: The sample has other DNA sequences that encode this CDR3 too. The V and J genes are TRBV2 and TRBJ2-5; the D is unclear. Germline CDR1 reads SNHLY; CDR2 reads FYNNEI. This CDR3 comprises 12 residues. V was clipped by 0 bases and J by 4 bases, with 3 bases between them. CDR3 protein: CASSEAGETQYF. In nucleotides, the CDR3 is TGTGCCAGCAGTGAAGCCGGAGAGACCCAGTACTTC.

This chain links TRBV5-6 with TRBJ1-2; a weak D match, TRBD1 (5 bases). The germline V gene has CDR1 SGHDT and CDR2 YYEEEE. Trimming shortened V by 4 bases and J by 4 bases, and 14 bases separated the two germline ends. This CDR3 spans 14 amino acids. CDR3 in amino acids: CASSRGHRLYGYTF. In DNA form, the CDR3 reads TGTGCCAGCAGCCGCGGACACCGACTCTATGGCTACACCTTC.

J is TRBJ1-1 and V is TRBV2, with TRBD1 matching 10 bases. V lost 7 bases and J lost 6; bases outside the gene matches: 5. CDR1 and CDR2 from the germline V gene are SNHLY and FYNNEI. The CDR3 length is 13 residues. The CDR3 protein is CASTFGQGAEAFF. The CDR3 DNA reads as TGTGCCAGCACCTTCGGACAGGGGGCTGAAGCTTTCTTT.

V and J are TRBV5-4 and TRBJ1-1; 7 bases are a match to TRBD1. The CDR3 contains 15 residues. V shed 3 bases, J shed 1 base, and the junction held 6 bases outside the gene matches. Per the germline V gene, CDR1 is SGHNT and CDR2 is YYREEE (reference sequence). The CDR3 coding sequence is TGTGCCAGCAGCTCCGCCGGGACAGCGAACACTGAAGCTTTCTTT. This gives the protein CASSSAGTANTEAFF. Together with reference TRBV5-4 and TRBJ1-1, the CDR3 gives the full variable domain: ETGVTQSPTHLIKTRGQQVTLRCSSQSGHNTVSWYQQALGQGPQFIFQYYREEENGRGNFPPRFSGLQFPNYSSELNVNALELDDSALYLCASSSAGTANTEAFFGQGTRLTVV.

The chain recombines TRBV4-3 with TRBJ2-2; a weak D match, TRBD2 (6 bases). CDR1 LGHNA and CDR2 YSLEER come from the germline V gene. The length of the CDR3 is 17 residues. Trimming removed 0 bases at V and 6 bases at J, with 17 bases between. CDR3 nucleotide sequence: TGCGCCAGCAGCCAAGAGGGTCTAGCGAGCGAGGCCGGGGAGCTGTTTTTT. It yields the protein CASSQEGLASEAGELFF.

The chain couples TRBV7-9 to TRBJ2-7, with 7 bases matching TRBD1. J gave up 3 bases and V 5 bases, and 7 bases lay outside the gene matches. Germline assignment: CDR1 SEHNR and CDR2 FQNEAQ (reference sequence). This CDR3 region has 14 residues. The CDR3 loop reads CASSLGTAYYEQYF. In DNA, the CDR3 is TGTGCCAGCAGCCTCGGGACAGCATACTACGAGCAGTACTTC.

The chain recombines TRBV7-6 with TRBJ2-1; TRBD2 matches 8 bases. This CDR3 region has 15 residues. V lost 8 bases and J lost 0; bases outside the gene matches: 6. Germline V gives CDR1 SGHVS, CDR2 FNYEAQ. The CDR3 region is CASQRSGSSYNEQFF. The DNA of the CDR3 is TGTGCCAGCCAAAGGAGCGGGAGCTCCTACAATGAGCAGTTCTTC.

The chain uses TRBV5-1 and TRBJ2-7; D ambiguous. Looked up from germline, CDR1 is SGHRS and CDR2 is YFSETQ. The CDR3 runs to 14 residues. Trimming pared 4 bases from V and 3 bases from J, leaving 14 bases between. The CDR3 coding sequence is TGCGCCAGCAGCCGAGAGGCTACGAACTACGAGCAGTACTTC. It is translated as CASSREATNYEQYF.

The V and J genes are TRBV9 and TRBJ1-4; 8 bases are a match to TRBD1. The CDR3 covers 16 residues. Unmatched junction bases numbered 9, after V lost 4 bases and J lost 4 bases. Germline CDR1 is SGDLS and CDR2 is YYNGEE. The DNA for the CDR3 is TGTGCCAGCAGCCGTCAGACAGGGGTCGTTAATGAAAAACTGTTTTTT. This gives the protein CASSRQTGVVNEKLFF.

The gene calls are TRBV7-6 and TRBJ2-7; tentative D call: TRBD2 (5 bases). The CDR3 is 17 residues long. Trimming cost V 0 bases and J 2 bases, with 17 bases left between them. CDR1 SGHVS and CDR2 FNYEAQ come from the germline V gene. CDR3 in amino acids: CASSLALGSHTPYEQYF. CDR3 DNA sequence: TGTGCCAGCAGCTTAGCGCTGGGGAGTCACACCCCCTACGAGCAGTACTTC.

The rearrangement links TRBV9 to TRBJ1-1; D is ambiguous. Germline lookup yields CDR1 SGDLS and CDR2 YYNGEE. The CDR3 has 15 residues. V was clipped by 0 bases and J by 0 bases, with 9 bases between them. The CDR3 sequence is CASSVGALMNTEAFF. CDR3 nucleotide sequence: TGTGCCAGCAGCGTAGGGGCCCTCATGAACACTGAAGCTTTCTTT.

V is TRBV5-6 and J is TRBJ1-1, with 9 bases matching TRBD1. CDR1 is SGHDT and CDR2 is YYEEEE in the germline V gene. With V trimmed by 2 bases and J by 2 bases, 4 bases remained unmatched. This CDR3 region has 15 residues. The CDR3 sequence is CASSLPGQGNTEAFF. The CDR3 DNA follows: TGTGCCAGCAGCTTACCGGGACAGGGTAACACTGAAGCTTTCTTT.

V is TRBV7-2 and J is TRBJ2-1; no firm D call. The CDR3 is 14 residues long. Trimming stripped 0 bases from V and 6 bases from J, with 9 bases between. Germline V gene lookup returns CDR1 SGHTA and CDR2 FQGNSA. Written as DNA, the CDR3 is TGTGCCAGCAGCTTAGCGCAGTTTCCCAATGAGCAGTTCTTC. Its translation: CASSLAQFPNEQFF.

The chain has TRBV7-8 and TRBJ2-1; no clear D. Between the trimmed V and J ends, which lost 5 bases and 8 bases, there was a span of 13 bases. The germline V gene encodes CDR1 SGHVS and CDR2 FQNEAQ. The CDR3 consists of 13 residues. Here the CDR3 reads CASSPPRWDEQFF. CDR3 coding DNA: TGTGCCAGCAGCCCGCCGCGGTGGGATGAGCAGTTCTTC.

The CDR3 is CASSLAAGGPYEQYF. In DNA, the CDR3 is TGTGCCAGCAGCTTGGCCGCGGGAGGCCCCTACGAGCAGTACTTC. The J gene is TRBJ2-7, the V gene TRBV5-4; TRBD2 matches at 8 bases. CDR1 and CDR2 from the germline V gene are SGHNT and YYREEE (reference sequence). This CDR3 is 15 amino acids long. V gave up 0 bases and J gave up 2 bases; unmatched junction bases: 4.

CDR3 sequence reads: CATSRERDRGTTNEKLFF. Written as DNA, the CDR3 is TGTGCCACCAGCAGAGAGCGGGACAGGGGAACAACTAATGAAAAACTGTTTTTT. This chain uses TRBV15 with TRBJ1-4; 10 nucleotides match TRBD1. This CDR3 comprises 18 residues. The V gene's germline CDR1 is LNHNV and CDR2 YYDKDF (reference sequence). After removal of 0 bases from V and 0 bases from J, the junction contained 4 bases not matched to a gene.

CDR3 sequence: CASSTSAGTDTQYF. The DNA for the CDR3 is TGTGCCAGCAGTACTAGCGCCGGCACAGATACGCAGTATTTT. The chain uses TRBV6-5 and TRBJ2-3; TRBD2 agrees at 7 bases. Germline loops: CDR1 MNHEY, CDR2 SVGAGI. There are 14 residues in the CDR3. Trimming removed 5 bases from V and 1 base from J; junction bases left unmatched: 3.

This chain links TRBV3-1 (or the pseudogene TRBV3-2) with TRBJ2-1; 11 positions agree with TRBD2. Germline trimming cut 4 bases from V and 8 bases from J; bases unmatched to any gene: 7. The CDR3 spans 15 residues. Germline V CDR1 and CDR2: LGHDT, YNNKEL (reference sequence). Here the CDR3 reads CASSPNSGRGHEQFF. CDR3 sequence (DNA): TGTGCCAGCAGCCCTAATAGCGGGAGGGGCCATGAGCAGTTCTTC.

The V gene is TRBV5-5, the J gene TRBJ2-3; D perhaps matches TRBD2 (6 bases). The germline V gene encodes CDR1 SGHKS and CDR2 YYEKEE (reference sequence). Trimming left V 3 bases short and J 7 bases short, with 21 bases between. The CDR3 totals 16 residues. In DNA form, the CDR3 reads TGTGCCAGCAGCTCCCGGGGCAGGGAGGCCCCCCATACGCAGTATTTT. This gives the protein CASSSRGREAPHTQYF.

The chain links TRBV18 to TRBJ2-1; D is perhaps TRBD1 (5 bases). The CDR3 contains 14 residues. V lost 6 bases and J lost 4, with 13 bases in between. Germline CDR1 reads KGHSH; CDR2 reads LQKENI. The CDR3 DNA sequence: TGTGCCAGCTCCCTAGGCAGGGAATACAATGAGCAGTTCTTC. As protein: CASSLGREYNEQFF.

The chain recombines TRBV3-1 (or the pseudogene TRBV3-2) with TRBJ2-7, with 7 nucleotides matching TRBD1. After removal of 2 bases from V and 3 bases from J, the junction contained 10 bases not matched to a gene. The germline gives CDR1 LGHDT, CDR2 YNNKEL (reference sequence). The CDR3 loop spans 16 amino acids. The CDR3 loop reads CASSQFGRGLFYEQYF. DNA of the CDR3: TGTGCCAGCAGCCAATTCGGTAGGGGGCTATTCTACGAGCAGTACTTC.

The sample holds a few counts of this clone. J is TRBJ1-5 and V is TRBV7-8; D remains unclear. Trimming pared 5 bases from V and 9 bases from J, leaving 14 bases between. The CDR3 is 13 residues long. In germline, CDR1 is SGHVS, CDR2 FQNEAQ. CDR3 protein: CASSGEVRLPQHF. CDR3 nucleotides: TGTGCCAGCAGCGGGGAGGTACGGTTGCCCCAGCATTTT.

This chain links TRBV24-1 with TRBJ2-3, with TRBD1 matching 7 bases. The CDR3 totals 16 residues. Per germline, CDR1 KGHDR and CDR2 SFDVKD. The V and J ends lost 3 bases and 1 base, in that order; junction bases with no gene match: 6. CDR3 DNA: TGTGCCACCAGTGATCCGACAGGGCCCGGCACAGATACGCAGTATTTT. This encodes CATSDPTGPGTDTQYF.

The gene calls are TRBV28 and TRBJ2-2; D not resolved. Germline CDR1 is MDHEN and CDR2 is SYDVKM. Between the trimmed V and J ends, which lost 11 bases and 0 bases, there was a span of 7 bases. The CDR3 is made up of 12 amino acids. The DNA of the CDR3 is TGTGCCTCAAGCACGAACACCGGGGAGCTGTTTTTT. It translates to CASSTNTGELFF.

This chain links TRBV7-3 with TRBJ2-7, with a weak D call TRBD1 (5 bases). Per germline, CDR1 SGHTA and CDR2 FQGTGA. This CDR3 is built from 15 residues. V lost 5 bases and J lost 4, with 18 bases in between. The CDR3 here is CASSPGQGLFYEQYF. The CDR3 nucleotides read TGTGCCAGCAGCCCCGGTCAGGGTCTTTTTTACGAGCAGTACTTC.

This clone occurred a few times. The chain recombines TRBV7-9 with TRBJ1-4; 8 nucleotides agree with TRBD1. The germline CDR1 and CDR2 sequences are SEHNR and FQNEAQ (reference sequence). Trimming took 3 bases from V and 5 from J; bases not matched to a gene: 2. This CDR3 has 14 amino acids. The CDR3 region is CASSLRDRNEKLFF. As DNA, the CDR3 is TGTGCCAGCAGCTTGAGGGACAGGAATGAAAAACTGTTTTTT.

The chain joins TRBV9 to TRBJ1-4; TRBD1 is a possible D gene (5 bases). Germline V gives CDR1 SGDLS, CDR2 YYNGEE. The CDR3 extends over 14 amino acids. Trimming removed 2 bases from V and 7 bases from J, with 12 bases in between. CDR3 in DNA: TGTGCCAGCAGCGTCACGCAGGGCCGTGAAAAACTGTTTTTT. Translation gives CASSVTQGREKLFF.

The chain has TRBV28 and TRBJ1-2; 8 nucleotides agree with TRBD1. J gave up 0 bases and V 4 bases, and 7 bases lay outside the gene matches. The CDR3 consists of 16 residues. Germline V lookup: CDR1 MDHEN, CDR2 SYDVKM. This chain's CDR3 is CASSSIQGAANYGYTF. The CDR3 nucleotides read TGTGCCAGCAGTTCAATCCAGGGGGCAGCTAACTATGGCTACACCTTC.

The CDR3: CASITGTDSYEQYF. CDR3 sequence (DNA): TGTGCCAGCATCACCGGGACAGACTCCTACGAGCAGTACTTC. The chain has TRBV6-5 and TRBJ2-7, with 7 bases matching TRBD1. V lost 7 bases, J lost 0 bases, and 6 bases stayed unmatched. This CDR3 region has 14 residues. In germline, CDR1 is MNHEY, CDR2 SVGAGI.

The chain couples TRBV15 to TRBJ2-1, with 7 bases matching TRBD2. Germline V gene lookup returns CDR1 LNHNV and CDR2 YYDKDF (reference sequence). CDR3 length: 15 residues. Trimming at V came to 0 bases and at J to 9 bases, leaving 8 bases not matched to a gene. CDR3 bases: TGTGCCACCAGCAGAGATGGGCGGGAGCTGGGTGAGCAGTTCTTC. Translated, it gives CATSRDGRELGEQFF.

This chain connects TRBV11-3 to TRBJ2-1; 10 bases map to TRBD1. The length of the CDR3 is 16 residues. Germline-derived CDR1 and CDR2 are SGHNT and YENEEA. V dropped 5 bases and J dropped 10; count of bases not matched to a gene: 14. This CDR3 is CASSHTSGTGVQEQFF. The CDR3 DNA is TGTGCCAGCAGCCACACCTCCGGGACAGGGGTCCAAGAGCAGTTCTTC.